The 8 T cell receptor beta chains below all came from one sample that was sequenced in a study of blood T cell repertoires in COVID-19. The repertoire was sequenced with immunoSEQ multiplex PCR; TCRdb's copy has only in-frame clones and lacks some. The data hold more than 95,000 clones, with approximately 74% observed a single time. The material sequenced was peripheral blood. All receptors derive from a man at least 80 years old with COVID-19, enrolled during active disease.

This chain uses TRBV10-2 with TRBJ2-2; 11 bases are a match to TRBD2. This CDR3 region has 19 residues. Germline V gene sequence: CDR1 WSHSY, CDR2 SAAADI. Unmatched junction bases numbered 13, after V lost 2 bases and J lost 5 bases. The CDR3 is CASSEMWTRASGRTGELFF. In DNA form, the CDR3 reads TGCGCCAGCAGTGAGATGTGGACCCGGGCTAGCGGGAGGACCGGGGAGCTGTTTTTT.

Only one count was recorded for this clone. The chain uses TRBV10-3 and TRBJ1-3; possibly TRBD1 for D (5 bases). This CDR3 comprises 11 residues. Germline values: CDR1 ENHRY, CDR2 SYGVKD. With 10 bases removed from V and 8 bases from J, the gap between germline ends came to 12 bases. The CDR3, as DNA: TGTGCCACCTCGTGGGGCCACACCATATATTTT. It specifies CATSWGHTIYF.

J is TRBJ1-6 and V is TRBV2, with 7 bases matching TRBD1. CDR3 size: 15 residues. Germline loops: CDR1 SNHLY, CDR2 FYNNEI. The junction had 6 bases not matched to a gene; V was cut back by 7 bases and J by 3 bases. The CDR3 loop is CASTTDRIYNSPLHF. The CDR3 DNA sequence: TGTGCCAGCACAACGGACAGGATCTATAATTCACCCCTCCACTTT.

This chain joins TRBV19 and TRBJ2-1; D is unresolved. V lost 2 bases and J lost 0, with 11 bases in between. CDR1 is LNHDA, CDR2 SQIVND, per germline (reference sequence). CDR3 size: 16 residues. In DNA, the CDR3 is TGTGCCAGTAGTATACTGGCGTACAGCTCCTACAATGAGCAGTTCTTC. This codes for CASSILAYSSYNEQFF.

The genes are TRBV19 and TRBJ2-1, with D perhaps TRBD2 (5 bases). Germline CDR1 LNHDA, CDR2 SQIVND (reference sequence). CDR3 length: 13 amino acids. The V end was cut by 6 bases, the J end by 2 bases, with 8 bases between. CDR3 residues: CASSVGTYNEQFF. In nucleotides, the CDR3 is TGTGCCAGTAGCGTCGGGACCTACAATGAGCAGTTCTTC.

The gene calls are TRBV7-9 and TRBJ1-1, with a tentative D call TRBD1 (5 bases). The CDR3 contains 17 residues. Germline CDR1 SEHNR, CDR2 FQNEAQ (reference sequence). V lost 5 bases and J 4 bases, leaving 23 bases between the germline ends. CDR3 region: CASSDPAGKVVGTEAFF. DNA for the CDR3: TGTGCCAGCAGCGATCCGGCAGGGAAGGTTGTCGGCACTGAAGCTTTCTTT.

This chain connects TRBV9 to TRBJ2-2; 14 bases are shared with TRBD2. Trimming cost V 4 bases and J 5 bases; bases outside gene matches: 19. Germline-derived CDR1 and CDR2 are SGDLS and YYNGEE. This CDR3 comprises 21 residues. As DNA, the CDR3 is TGTGCCAGCAGCCTCACCGGGGCTTCCGGGACTAGCGGGAGCATTACCGGGGAGCTGTTTTTT. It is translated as CASSLTGASGTSGSITGELFF.

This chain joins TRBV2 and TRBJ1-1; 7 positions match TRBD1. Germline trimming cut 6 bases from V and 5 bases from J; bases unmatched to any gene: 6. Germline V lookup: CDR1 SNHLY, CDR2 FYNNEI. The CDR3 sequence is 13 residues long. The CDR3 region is CASRTGWVTEAFF. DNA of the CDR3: TGTGCCAGCAGGACAGGGTGGGTGACTGAAGCTTTCTTT.